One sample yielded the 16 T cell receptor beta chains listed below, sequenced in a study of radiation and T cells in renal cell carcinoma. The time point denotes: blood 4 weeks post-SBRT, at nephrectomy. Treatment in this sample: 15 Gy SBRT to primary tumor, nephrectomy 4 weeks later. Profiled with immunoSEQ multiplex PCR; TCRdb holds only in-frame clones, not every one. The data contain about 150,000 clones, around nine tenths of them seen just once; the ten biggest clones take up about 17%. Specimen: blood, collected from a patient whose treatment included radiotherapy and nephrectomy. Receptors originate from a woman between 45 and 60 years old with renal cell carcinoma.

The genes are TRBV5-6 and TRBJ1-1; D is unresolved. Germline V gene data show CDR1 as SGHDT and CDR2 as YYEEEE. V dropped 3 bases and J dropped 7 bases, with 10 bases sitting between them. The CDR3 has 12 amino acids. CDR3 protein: CASSWGSLEAFF. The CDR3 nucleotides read TGTGCCAGCAGCTGGGGTTCCCTTGAAGCTTTCTTT.

CDR3 amino acids: CACFGRGARAFF. CDR3 coding DNA: TGTGCCTGCTTCGGCAGGGGCGCAAGGGCTTTCTTT. The V call is TRBV30, the J call TRBJ1-1, with a tentative D call TRBD1 (6 bases). Germline CDR1 and CDR2: GTSNPN and SVGIG (reference sequence). This CDR3 is built from 12 residues. The germline V and J ends were trimmed by 6 bases and 11 bases, with 19 bases remaining between them. Filled out from reference TRBV30 and TRBJ1-1, the complete variable domain reads SQTIHQWPATLVQPVGSPLSLECTVEGTSNPNLYWYRQAAGRGLQLLFYSVGIGQISSEVPQNLSASRPQDRQFILSSKKLLLSDSGFYLCACFGRGARAFFGQGTRLTVV.

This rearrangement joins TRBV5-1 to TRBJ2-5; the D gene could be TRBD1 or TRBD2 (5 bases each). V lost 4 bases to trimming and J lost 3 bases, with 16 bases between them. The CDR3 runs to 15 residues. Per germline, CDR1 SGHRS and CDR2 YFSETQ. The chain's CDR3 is CASSPGRDPKETQYF. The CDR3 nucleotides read TGCGCCAGCAGCCCGGGTCGGGACCCGAAAGAGACCCAGTACTTC.

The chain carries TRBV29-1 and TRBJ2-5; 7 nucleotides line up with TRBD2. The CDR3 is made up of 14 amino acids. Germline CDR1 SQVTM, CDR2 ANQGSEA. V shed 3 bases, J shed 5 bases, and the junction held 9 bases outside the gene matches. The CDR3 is CSVEIAGLRETQYF. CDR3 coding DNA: TGCAGCGTTGAGATAGCGGGCCTGCGGGAGACCCAGTACTTC.

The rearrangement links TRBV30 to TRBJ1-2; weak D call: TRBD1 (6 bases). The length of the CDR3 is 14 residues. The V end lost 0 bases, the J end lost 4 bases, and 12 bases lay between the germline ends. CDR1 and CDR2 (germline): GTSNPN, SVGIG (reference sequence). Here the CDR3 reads CAWSVRGHGYGYTF. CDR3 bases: TGTGCCTGGAGTGTTCGGGGGCACGGCTATGGCTACACCTTC.

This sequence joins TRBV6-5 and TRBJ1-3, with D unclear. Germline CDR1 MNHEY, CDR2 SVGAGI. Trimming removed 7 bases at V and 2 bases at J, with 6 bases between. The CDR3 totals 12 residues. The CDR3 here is CASIGPGNTIYF. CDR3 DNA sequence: TGTGCCAGCATAGGGCCTGGAAACACCATATATTTT.

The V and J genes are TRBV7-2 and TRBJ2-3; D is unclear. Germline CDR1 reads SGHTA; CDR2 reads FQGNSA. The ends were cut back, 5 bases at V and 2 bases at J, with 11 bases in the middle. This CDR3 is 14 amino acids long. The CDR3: CASSLTTTTDTQYF. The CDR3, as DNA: TGTGCCAGCAGCCTAACTACGACCACAGATACGCAGTATTTT.

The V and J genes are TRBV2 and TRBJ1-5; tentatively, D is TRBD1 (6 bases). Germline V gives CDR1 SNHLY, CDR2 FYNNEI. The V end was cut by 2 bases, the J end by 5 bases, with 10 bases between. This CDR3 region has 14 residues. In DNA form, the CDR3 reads TGTGCCAGCAGTGAAACAGGGTCGGATCAGCCCCAGCATTTT. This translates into CASSETGSDQPQHF. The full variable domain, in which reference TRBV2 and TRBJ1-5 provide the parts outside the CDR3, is EPEVTQTPSHQVTQMGQEVILRCVPISNHLYFYWYRQILGQKVEFLVSFYNNEISEKSEIFDDQFSVERPDGSNFTLKIRSTKLEDSAMYFCASSETGSDQPQHFGDGTRLSIL.

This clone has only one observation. The CDR3 DNA reads TGTGCCAGCAGACAACAGGGGTCGAAAGGGAACACTGAAGCTTTCTTT. This sequence encodes CASRQQGSKGNTEAFF. The chain joins TRBV27 to TRBJ1-1, with TRBD1 matching 7 bases. The CDR3 extends over 16 amino acids. Germline V gives CDR1 MNHEY, CDR2 SMNVEV (reference sequence). V lost 6 bases and J lost 1; bases outside the gene matches: 11.

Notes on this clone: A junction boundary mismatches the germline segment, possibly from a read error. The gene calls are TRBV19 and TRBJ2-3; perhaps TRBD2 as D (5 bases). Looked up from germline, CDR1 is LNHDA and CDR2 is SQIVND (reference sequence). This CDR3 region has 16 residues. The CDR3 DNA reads TGTGCCGGTAGTAGGGCCCCGGGATCGAGCACAGATACGCAGTATTTT. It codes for CAGSRAPGSSTDTQYF.

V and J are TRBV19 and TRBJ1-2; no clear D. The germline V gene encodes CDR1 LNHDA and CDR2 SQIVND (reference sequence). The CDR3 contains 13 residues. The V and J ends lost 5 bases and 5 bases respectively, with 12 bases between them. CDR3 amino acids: CASSPRNLYGYTF. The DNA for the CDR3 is TGTGCCAGTAGTCCTAGGAACCTTTATGGCTACACCTTC.

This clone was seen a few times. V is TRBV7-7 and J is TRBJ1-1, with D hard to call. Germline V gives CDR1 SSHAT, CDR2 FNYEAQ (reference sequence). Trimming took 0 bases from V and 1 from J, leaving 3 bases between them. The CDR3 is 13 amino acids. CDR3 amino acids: CASSLAPNTEAFF. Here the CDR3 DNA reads TGTGCCAGCAGCTTAGCACCGAACACTGAAGCTTTCTTT.

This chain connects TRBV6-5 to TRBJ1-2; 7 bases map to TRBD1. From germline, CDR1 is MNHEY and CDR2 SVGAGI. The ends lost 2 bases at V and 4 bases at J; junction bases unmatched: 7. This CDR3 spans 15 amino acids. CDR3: CASSYAGGQFYGYTF. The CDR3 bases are TGTGCCAGCAGTTACGCAGGGGGACAGTTCTATGGCTACACCTTC.

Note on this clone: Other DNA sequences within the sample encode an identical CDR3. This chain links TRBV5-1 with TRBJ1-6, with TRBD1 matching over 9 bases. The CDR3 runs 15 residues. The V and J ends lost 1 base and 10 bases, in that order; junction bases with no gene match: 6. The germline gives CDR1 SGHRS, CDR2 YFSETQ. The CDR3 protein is CASSLKGQGGSPLHF. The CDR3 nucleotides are TGCGCCAGCAGCTTGAAGGGACAGGGAGGATCACCCCTCCACTTT.

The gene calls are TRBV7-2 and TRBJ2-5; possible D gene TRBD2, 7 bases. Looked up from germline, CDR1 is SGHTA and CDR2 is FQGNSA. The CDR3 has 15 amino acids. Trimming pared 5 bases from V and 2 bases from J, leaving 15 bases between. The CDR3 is CASSNTGGLQETQYF. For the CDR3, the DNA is TGTGCCAGCAGCAACACGGGGGGCCTACAAGAGACCCAGTACTTC.

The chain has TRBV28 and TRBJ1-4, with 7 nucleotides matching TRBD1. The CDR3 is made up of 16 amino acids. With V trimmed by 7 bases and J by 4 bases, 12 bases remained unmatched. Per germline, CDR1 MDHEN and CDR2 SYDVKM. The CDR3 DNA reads TGTGCCAGCAATAGTAGAACCGGGACAGATAATGAAAAACTGTTTTTT. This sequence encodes CASNSRTGTDNEKLFF. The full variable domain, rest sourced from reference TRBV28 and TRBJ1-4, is DVKVTQSSRYLVKRTGEKVFLECVQDMDHENMFWYRQDPGLGLRLIYFSYDVKMKEKGDIPEGYSVSREKKERFSLILESASTNQTSMYLCASNSRTGTDNEKLFFGSGTQLSVL.